This T cell receptor (beta chain) was observed in a study of identical twins. General observations from the study: A lower insertion count was a feature of abundant cord blood beta clonotypes, with no such feature in memory repertoires.

cDNA molecules carried unique molecular identifiers, and template switching added a universal primer site. In TCRdb, the 5' RACE reads were re-called with MiXCR into one record per CDR3 protein. The table shows under 900,000 distinct CDR3 sequences, with about 12% occurring only once. All donors were healthy, and all were Caucasian. This clonotype was detected a few times. The antigen is not known. Germline lookup yields CDR1 SGHTA and CDR2 FQGNSA. The CDR3 has 14 amino acids. The V and J ends lost 7 bases and 5 bases, in that order; junction bases with no gene match: 10. These data also featured in a second study, about yellow fever vaccine responses in identical twins.

The sequence was obtained from a woman aged 18 to 35 in good health. Input material: PBMCs. The chain combines TRBV7-2 with TRBJ2-7, with 8 nucleotides matching TRBD2. In DNA form, the CDR3 reads TGTGCCAGCAACCCGGGACTAGTAGCCCACGAGCAGTACTTC. This sequence encodes CASNPGLVAHEQYF.